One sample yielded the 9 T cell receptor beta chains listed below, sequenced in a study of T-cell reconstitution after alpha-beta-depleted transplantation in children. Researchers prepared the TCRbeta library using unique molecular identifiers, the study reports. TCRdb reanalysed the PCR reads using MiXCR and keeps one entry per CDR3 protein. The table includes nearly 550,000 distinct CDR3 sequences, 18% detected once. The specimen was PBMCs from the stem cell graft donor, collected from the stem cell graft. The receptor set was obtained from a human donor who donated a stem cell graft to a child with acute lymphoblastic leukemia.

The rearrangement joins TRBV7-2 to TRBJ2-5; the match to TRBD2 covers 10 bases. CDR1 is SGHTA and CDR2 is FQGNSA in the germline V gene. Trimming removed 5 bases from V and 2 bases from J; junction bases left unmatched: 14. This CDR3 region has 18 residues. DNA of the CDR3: TGTGCCAGCAGCATAGGGCTCTCTAGCGGGGGAATGCAAGAGACCCAGTACTTC. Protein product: CASSIGLSSGGMQETQYF.

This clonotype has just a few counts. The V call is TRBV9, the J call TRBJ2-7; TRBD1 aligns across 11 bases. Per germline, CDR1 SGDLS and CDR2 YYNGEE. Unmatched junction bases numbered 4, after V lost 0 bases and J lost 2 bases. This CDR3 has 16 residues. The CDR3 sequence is CASSVDGQGATYEQYF. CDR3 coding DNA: TGTGCCAGCAGCGTAGATGGACAGGGGGCAACCTACGAGCAGTACTTC. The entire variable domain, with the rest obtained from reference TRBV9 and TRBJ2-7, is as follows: DSGVTQTPKHLITATGQRVTLRCSPRSGDLSVYWYQQSLDQGLQFLIQYYNGEERAKGNILERFSAQQFPDLHSELNLSSLELGDSALYFCASSVDGQGATYEQYFGPGTRLTVT.

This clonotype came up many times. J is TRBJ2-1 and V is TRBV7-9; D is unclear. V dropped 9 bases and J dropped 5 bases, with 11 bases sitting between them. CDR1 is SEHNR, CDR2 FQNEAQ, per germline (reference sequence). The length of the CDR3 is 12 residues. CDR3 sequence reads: CASTDGHNEQFF. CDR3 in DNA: TGTGCCAGTACGGACGGGCACAATGAGCAGTTCTTC.

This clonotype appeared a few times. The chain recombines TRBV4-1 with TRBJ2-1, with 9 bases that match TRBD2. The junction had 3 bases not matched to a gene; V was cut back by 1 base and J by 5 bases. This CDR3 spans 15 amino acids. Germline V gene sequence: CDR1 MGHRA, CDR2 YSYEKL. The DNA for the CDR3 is TGCGCCAGCAGCCAAGTGGGACTAGCCAACAATGAGCAGTTCTTC. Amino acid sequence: CASSQVGLANNEQFF.

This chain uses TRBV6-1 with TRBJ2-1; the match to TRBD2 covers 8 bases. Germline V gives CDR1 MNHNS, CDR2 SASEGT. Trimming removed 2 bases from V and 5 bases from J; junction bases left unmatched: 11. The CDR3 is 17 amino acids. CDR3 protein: CASSEPRPRGGHNEQFF. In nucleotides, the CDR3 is TGTGCCAGCAGTGAACCGAGGCCCCGGGGGGGACACAATGAGCAGTTCTTC.

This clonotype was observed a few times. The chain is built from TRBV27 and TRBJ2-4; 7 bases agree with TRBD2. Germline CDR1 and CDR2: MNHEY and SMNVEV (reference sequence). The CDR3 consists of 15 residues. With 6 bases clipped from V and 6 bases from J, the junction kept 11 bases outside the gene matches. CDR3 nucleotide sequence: TGTGCCAGCAGGCCCATGCCGGGGGGTTTAAACATTCAGTACTTC. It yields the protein CASRPMPGGLNIQYF.

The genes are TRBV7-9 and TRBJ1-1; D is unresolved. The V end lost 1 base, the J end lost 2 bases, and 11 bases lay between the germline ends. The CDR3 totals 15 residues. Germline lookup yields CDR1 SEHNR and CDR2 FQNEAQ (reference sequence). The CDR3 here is CASSLGSDVNTEAFF. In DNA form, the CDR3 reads TGTGCCAGCAGCTTAGGTTCAGACGTAAACACTGAAGCTTTCTTT.

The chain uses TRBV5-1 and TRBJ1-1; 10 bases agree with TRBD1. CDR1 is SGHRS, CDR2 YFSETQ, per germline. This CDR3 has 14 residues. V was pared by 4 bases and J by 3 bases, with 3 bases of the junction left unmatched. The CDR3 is CASSDRGQYTEAFF. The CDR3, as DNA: TGCGCCAGCAGCGACAGGGGGCAATACACTGAAGCTTTCTTT.

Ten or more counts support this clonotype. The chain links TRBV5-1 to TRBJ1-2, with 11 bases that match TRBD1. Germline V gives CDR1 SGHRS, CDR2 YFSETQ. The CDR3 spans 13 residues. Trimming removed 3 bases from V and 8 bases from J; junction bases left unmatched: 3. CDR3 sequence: CASSWTGGAGYTF. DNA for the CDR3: TGCGCCAGCAGCTGGACAGGGGGCGCGGGCTACACCTTC.